These 17 T cell receptor beta chains were all obtained from the same sample, sequenced in a study of T cells in Graves' hyperthyroidism and ophthalmopathy. TCR beta CDR3 regions were amplified from RNA. Initially, a first-round RT-PCR of the TCR CDR3 employed the HTBI primer set. Each CDR3 protein is one row after TCRdb ran MiXCR on the multiplex PCR reads. The repertoire holds about 200,000 distinct CDR3 sequences, with about a sixth as singletons. Input material: blood. All receptors derive from a woman aged 50 to 65 with Graves' hyperthyroidism.

The rearrangement uses TRBV7-9 and TRBJ2-1; TRBD2 matches at 11 bases. Germline CDR1 and CDR2: SEHNR and FQNEAQ (reference sequence). The CDR3 sequence is 17 residues long. The V segment lost 6 bases and the J segment 2 bases; nucleotides outside the gene matches: 9. Here the CDR3 DNA reads TGTGCCAGCAGGCCGGCTAGCGGGAGGAGTCCCTACAATGAGCAGTTCTTC. Translation: CASRPASGRSPYNEQFF.

This clonotype was counted only a few times. J is TRBJ1-2 and V is TRBV12-3 or TRBV12-4; TRBD1 aligns across 12 bases. CDR3 length: 15 amino acids. V lost 4 bases and J lost 4; bases outside the gene matches: 4. The CDR3 is CASSSGTGGSYGYTF. The CDR3 DNA reads as TGTGCCAGCAGTTCCGGGACAGGGGGCAGCTATGGCTACACCTTC.

This clonotype was seen a few times. V and J are TRBV15 and TRBJ1-1; no reliable D call. Looked up from germline, CDR1 is LNHNV and CDR2 is YYDKDF (reference sequence). Trimming stripped 8 bases from V and 8 bases from J, with 18 bases between. The CDR3 runs 13 residues. The CDR3 reads CATAAGTLGEAFF. Written as DNA, the CDR3 is TGTGCCACCGCCGCTGGAACGTTGGGAGAAGCTTTCTTT.

This clonotype appeared many times. The CDR3 spells CAISGPDRGYQETQYF. DNA for the CDR3: TGTGCCATCAGTGGCCCGGACAGGGGTTACCAAGAGACCCAGTACTTC. The chain links TRBV10-3 to TRBJ2-5; TRBD1 agrees at 9 bases. Trimming cost V 4 bases and J 0 bases; bases outside gene matches: 6. CDR1 and CDR2 (germline): ENHRY, SYGVKD. CDR3 size: 16 residues.

The chain has TRBV5-1 and TRBJ1-6; 7 nucleotides agree with TRBD1. The germline V gene has CDR1 SGHRS and CDR2 YFSETQ. The J segment lost 9 bases and the V segment lost 5 bases, leaving 11 bases of the junction unmatched. The CDR3 is made up of 15 amino acids. The CDR3: CASREREGGGSPLHF. CDR3 coding DNA: TGCGCCAGCAGAGAGAGAGAAGGGGGCGGTTCACCCCTCCACTTT.

The rearrangement uses TRBV19 and TRBJ2-2; D is ambiguous. Germline-derived CDR1 and CDR2 are LNHDA and SQIVND (reference sequence). V shed 4 bases and J shed 4 bases, with 7 bases lying between them. The CDR3 has 13 amino acids. In DNA form, the CDR3 reads TGTGCCAGTAGTACAGCTACCACCGGGGAGCTGTTTTTT. Its protein is CASSTATTGELFF. The whole variable domain, remainder taken from reference TRBV19 and TRBJ2-2, is DGGITQSPKYLFRKEGQNVTLSCEQNLNHDAMYWYRQDPGQGLRLIYYSQIVNDFQKGDIAEGYSVSREKKESFPLTVTSAQKNPTAFYLCASSTATTGELFFGEGSRLTVL.

This clonotype was seen many times. V usage is TRBV7-3 and J usage is TRBJ1-1, with D possibly TRBD1 on 5 matching bases. The CDR3 consists of 13 residues. Trimming removed 6 bases at V and 1 base at J, with 9 bases between. Germline-derived CDR1 and CDR2 are SGHTA and FQGTGA. The DNA of the CDR3 is TGTGCCAGCAGGGTCGACAGGAACACTGAAGCTTTCTTT. It yields the protein CASRVDRNTEAFF. Based on the CDR3 plus reference TRBV7-3 and TRBJ1-1, the full variable domain is GAGVSQTPSNKVTEKGKYVELRCDPISGHTALYWYRQSLGQGPEFLIYFQGTGAADDSGLPNDRFFAVRPEGSVSTLKIQRTERGDSAVYLCASRVDRNTEAFFGQGTRLTVV.

This sequence joins TRBV27 and TRBJ2-5; TRBD2 matches 11 bases. This CDR3 is 13 amino acids long. Unmatched junction bases numbered 9, after V lost 11 bases and J lost 7 bases. The germline V gene has CDR1 MNHEY and CDR2 SMNVEV (reference sequence). The CDR3 bases are TGTGCCGCCGGGGCTCTAGCGGGGGGGACCCAGTACTTC. Protein: CAAGALAGGTQYF.

The rearrangement links TRBV2 to TRBJ2-3, with 8 nucleotides matching TRBD2. The V segment lost 5 bases and the J segment 6 bases; nucleotides outside the gene matches: 13. Germline-derived CDR1 and CDR2 are SNHLY and FYNNEI. The CDR3 consists of 16 residues. This CDR3 reads CASSYGLANMGDTQYF. The DNA for the CDR3 is TGTGCCAGCAGTTACGGACTAGCAAATATGGGGGATACGCAGTATTTT.

This clonotype was picked up many times. The chain recombines TRBV3-1 with TRBJ1-2; weak D call: TRBD1 (5 bases). The germline V and J ends were trimmed by 2 bases and 5 bases, with 18 bases remaining between them. Germline loops: CDR1 LGHDT, CDR2 YNNKEL (reference sequence). The CDR3 loop spans 16 amino acids. In nucleotides, the CDR3 is TGTGCCAGCAGCCAACGGGACTACAGCTTGAAGTATGGCTACACCTTC. Translating gives CASSQRDYSLKYGYTF. The complete variable domain, with remaining parts taken from reference TRBV3-1 and TRBJ1-2, reads DTAVSQTPKYLVTQMGNDKSIKCEQNLGHDTMYWYKQDSKKFLKIMFSYNNKELIINETVPNRFSPKSPDKAHLNLHINSLELGDSAVYFCASSQRDYSLKYGYTFGSGTRLTVV.

This chain links TRBV10-2 with TRBJ2-1; no firm D call. CDR1 and CDR2 (germline): WSHSY, SAAADI. This CDR3 spans 15 amino acids. V was clipped by 6 bases and J by 1 base, with 13 bases between them. Here the CDR3 DNA reads TGCGCCAGCAGCGTCGCAGGACCTTCCTACAATGAGCAGTTCTTC. The encoded protein is CASSVAGPSYNEQFF.

This clonotype was observed a few times. V usage is TRBV5-1 and J usage is TRBJ2-1, with D possibly matching TRBD2 (7 bases). The CDR3 runs 16 residues. Germline V gene sequence: CDR1 SGHRS, CDR2 YFSETQ. Trimming shortened V by 7 bases and J by 1 base, and 18 bases separated the two germline ends. Here the CDR3 reads CASRRGELASYNEQFF. In nucleotides, the CDR3 is TGCGCCAGCCGGAGGGGGGAACTAGCGTCCTACAATGAGCAGTTCTTC.

This clonotype was observed many times. J is TRBJ2-3 and V is TRBV7-3; TRBD2 aligns across 7 bases. CDR3 size: 15 residues. V lost 3 bases, J lost 4 bases, and 7 bases stayed unmatched. Looked up from germline, CDR1 is SGHTA and CDR2 is FQGTGA. CDR3 sequence (DNA): TGTGCCAGCAGCTTTGCGGGAGTAGAGGCAGATACGCAGTATTTT. This translates into CASSFAGVEADTQYF.

V gene TRBV18 combines with J gene TRBJ2-5, with D perhaps matching TRBD1 (5 bases). The V gene's germline CDR1 is KGHSH and CDR2 LQKENI. With 1 base removed from V and 0 bases from J, the gap between germline ends came to 6 bases. The CDR3 is 14 amino acids. DNA for the CDR3: TGTGCCAGCTCACCACTAGGGGACCAAGAGACCCAGTACTTC. Amino acid sequence: CASSPLGDQETQYF. The full variable domain, rest sourced from reference TRBV18 and TRBJ2-5, is NAGVMQNPRHLVRRRGQEARLRCSPMKGHSHVYWYRQLPEEGLKFMVYLQKENIIDESGMPKERFSAEFPKEGPSILRIQQVVRGDSAAYFCASSPLGDQETQYFGPGTRLLVL.

The chain has TRBV30 and TRBJ1-1; D perhaps matches TRBD1 (5 bases). From germline, CDR1 is GTSNPN and CDR2 SVGIG (reference sequence). This CDR3 contains 15 residues. Between the trimmed V and J ends, which lost 3 bases and 5 bases, there was a span of 19 bases. The CDR3 is CAWSPWVSGGTEAFF. CDR3 sequence (DNA): TGTGCCTGGAGCCCCTGGGTCTCTGGGGGGACTGAAGCTTTCTTT. Full variable domain (outside the CDR3, taken from reference TRBV30 and TRBJ1-1): SQTIHQWPATLVQPVGSPLSLECTVEGTSNPNLYWYRQAAGRGLQLLFYSVGIGQISSEVPQNLSASRPQDRQFILSSKKLLLSDSGFYLCAWSPWVSGGTEAFFGQGTRLTVV.

This clonotype has at least ten counts. The chain combines TRBV5-1 with TRBJ2-1; 14 bases map to TRBD2. Losses at the gene ends were 9 bases for V and 8 bases for J; bases not matched to a gene: 7. The germline gives CDR1 SGHRS, CDR2 YFSETQ. This CDR3 has 14 residues. Written as DNA, the CDR3 is TGCGCCACCTCGGGACTAGCGGGAGTGGATGAGCAGTTCTTC. This encodes CATSGLAGVDEQFF.

This clonotype showed up many times. The rearrangement links TRBV11-3 to TRBJ2-5; D possibly matches TRBD1 or TRBD2 (5 bases each). Germline V CDR1 and CDR2: SGHNT, YENEEA. The V gene lost 4 bases and the J gene lost 0 bases, with 12 bases spanning the gap. This CDR3 has 15 residues. Here the CDR3 DNA reads TGTGCCAGCAGCTACGCAGGGACGTACCAAGAGACCCAGTACTTC. Translated, it gives CASSYAGTYQETQYF.